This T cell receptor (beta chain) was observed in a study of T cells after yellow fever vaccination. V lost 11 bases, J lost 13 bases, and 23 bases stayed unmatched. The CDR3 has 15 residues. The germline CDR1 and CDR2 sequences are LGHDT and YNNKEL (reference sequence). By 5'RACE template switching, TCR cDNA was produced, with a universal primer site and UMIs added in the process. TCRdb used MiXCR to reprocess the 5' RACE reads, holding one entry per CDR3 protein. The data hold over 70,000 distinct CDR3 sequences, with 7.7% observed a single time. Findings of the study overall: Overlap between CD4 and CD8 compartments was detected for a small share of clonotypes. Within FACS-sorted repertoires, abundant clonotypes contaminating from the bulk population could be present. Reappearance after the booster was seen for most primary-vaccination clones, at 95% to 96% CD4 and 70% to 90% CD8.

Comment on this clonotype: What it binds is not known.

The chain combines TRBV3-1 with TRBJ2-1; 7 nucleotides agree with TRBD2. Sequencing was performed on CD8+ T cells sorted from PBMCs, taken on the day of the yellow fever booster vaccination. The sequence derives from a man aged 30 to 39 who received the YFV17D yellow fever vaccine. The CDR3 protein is CACSQESGLERKQFF. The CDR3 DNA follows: TGTGCCTGCTCCCAAGAATCCGGACTAGAACGGAAACAGTTCTTC.